This entry describes one TCR beta chain. Its antigen is currently unknown. Treatment given: approximately nine-day PBMC culture with coronavirus spike peptide pools or control peptides (ViraFEST assay). CD4+ T lymphocytes from the unexposed donor were collected before the COVID-19 pandemic (2011-2018). The source of the sample is a study of vaccination and CD4 T cells after COVID-19. At the level of the study: The stimulus for the cells was overlapping spike peptides derived from SARS-CoV-2, HCoV-NL63, HCoV-OC43 and HCoV-229E.

The CDR3 spans 15 residues. V lost 5 bases to trimming and J lost 6 bases, with 20 bases between them. The germline V gene encodes CDR1 SGHTA and CDR2 FQGNSA. Oncomine TCR Beta short-read sequencing was applied to DNA from cultured CD4+ T cells. The template was genomic DNA from cultured CD4+ T cells. From the PCR reads, TCRdb called clonotypes with MiXCR, one entry per CDR3 protein. The sample lists 12,000 or so distinct CDR3 sequences, under 45% occurring once. The specimen was CD4+ T cells from blood, cultured in vitro. The sequence was obtained from a human donor in good health. The chain recombines TRBV7-2 with TRBJ2-7; D is unclear. Written as DNA, the CDR3 is TGTGCCAGCAGCCGGGTCGGGCCCCGAATCGGCGAGCAGTACTTC. It codes for CASSRVGPRIGEQYF.